The clone carrying this T cell receptor (beta chain) qualifies as medium-sized. Its antigen is undetermined. This beta chain is an off-target read within a library intended for alpha chains, so its frequency means little. V gave up 4 bases and J gave up 0 bases, with 12 bases separating them. Germline values: CDR1 SGHTA, CDR2 FQGNSA. The CDR3 spans 16 residues. These data are taken from a study of spatial heterogeneity in lung cancer. Time point meaning: sample taken at primary tumor resection. General study findings and limits: Counts of expanded intratumoral alpha and beta TCRs tracked tumor mutation counts.

Individual TCR cDNA molecules each bore their own unique molecular identifier. TCRdb independently ran MiXCR on the 5' RACE reads; one entry per CDR3 protein. The sample lists 4,000 to 6,000 distinct CDR3 sequences; almost 6.5% were seen once. V and J are TRBV7-2 and TRBJ2-2; D is tentatively TRBD1 or TRBD2 (5 bases each). This specimen consisted of lung tumor tissue, obtained at surgery. This clonotype originated in a female donor with early-stage non-small cell lung cancer. DNA of the CDR3: TGTGCCAGCAGCTCCCCTAGCAGGGCGAACACCGGGGAGCTGTTTTTT. It specifies CASSSPSRANTGELFF.